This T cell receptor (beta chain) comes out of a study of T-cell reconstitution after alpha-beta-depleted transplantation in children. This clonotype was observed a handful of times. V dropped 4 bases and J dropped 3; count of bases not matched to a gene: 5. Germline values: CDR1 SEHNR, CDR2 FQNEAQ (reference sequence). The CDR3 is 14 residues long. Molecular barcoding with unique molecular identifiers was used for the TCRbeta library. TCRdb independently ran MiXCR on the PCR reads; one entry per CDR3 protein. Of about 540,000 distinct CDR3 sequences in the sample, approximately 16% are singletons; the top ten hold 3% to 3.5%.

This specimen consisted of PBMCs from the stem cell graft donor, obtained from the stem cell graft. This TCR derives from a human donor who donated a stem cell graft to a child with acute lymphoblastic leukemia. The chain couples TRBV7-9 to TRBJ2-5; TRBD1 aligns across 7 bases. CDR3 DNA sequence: TGTGCCAGCAGCTGGATCACAGGGGAAGAGACCCAGTACTTC. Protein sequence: CASSWITGEETQYF. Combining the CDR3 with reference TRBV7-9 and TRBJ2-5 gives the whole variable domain DTGVSQNPRHKITKRGQNVTFRCDPISEHNRLYWYRQTLGQGPEFLTYFQNEAQLEKSRLLSDRFSAERPKGSFSTLEIQRTEQGDSAMYLCASSWITGEETQYFGPGTRLLVL.